The rows below give T cell receptor beta chains drawn from one sample of a study of human T cells and chemical hapten exposure. TCRdb analysed the RACE reads with MiXCR anew, one entry per CDR3 protein. In the table there are over 70,000 distinct CDR3 sequences, 8.5% of which are singletons. The source was whole blood, collected in connection with sensitization to the hapten diphenylcyclopropenone (DPC). Source of these receptors: a woman between 45 and 65 years old with alopecia areata. Some clones in this sample may be carry-over from other donors' samples. CDR3s include the opening cysteine and the closing phenylalanine or tryptophan. D genes are given only for firm matches. Rows give clone size only sometimes, using once, few, many, or a class for an expanded clone.

V	D	J	size	DNA	CDR3
TRBV5-8	TRBD1	TRBJ1-1	few	TGTGCCAGCAAAGGGGGACAGCACACTGAAGCTTTCTTT	CASKGGQHTEAFF
TRBV29-1	TRBD1	TRBJ1-1	many	TGCAGCGCCAGACAGGGGAACACTGAAGCTTTCTTT	CSARQGNTEAFF
TRBV18	.	TRBJ1-4	many	TGTGCCAGCTCACAGGGGAGCGAAAAACTGTTTTTT	CASSQGSEKLFF
TRBV5-5	.	TRBJ1-4	many	TGTGCCAGCAGCATAGCGGGACCGAATGAAAAACTGTTTTTT	CASSIAGPNEKLFF
TRBV12-3/TRBV12-4	TRBD2	TRBJ2-3	many	TGTGCCAGCAGTTCTCCGACTAGCGGGACCCTCCGAGGAGATACGCAGTATTTT	CASSSPTSGTLRGDTQYF
TRBV19	TRBD2	TRBJ2-7	.	TGTGCCAGTAGTGCCAAGCGGGACGTGGTCTACGAGCAGTACTTC	CASSAKRDVVYEQYF
TRBV10-3	TRBD2	TRBJ2-3	few	TGTGCCATCAGTGAAAGACTAGCGTCGACAGATACGCAGTATTTT	CAISERLASTDTQYF
TRBV4-2	TRBD2	TRBJ2-1	.	TGTGCCAGCAGCCAAGACGGCGGGAGGCCCTACAATGAGCAGTTCTTC	CASSQDGGRPYNEQFF
TRBV5-1	.	TRBJ1-2	many	TGCGCCAGCAGCTTGGCGGTGTCTGAGTCATCTAACTATGGCTACACCTTC	CASSLAVSESSNYGYTF
TRBV7-8	.	TRBJ1-1	.	TGTGCCAGCAGCCAAAAGGGGGGGGGCGAAACTGAAGCTTTCTTT	CASSQKGGGETEAFF
TRBV12-3/TRBV12-4	TRBD2	TRBJ2-5	many	TGTGCCAGCAGCTCTAGCGGGAGAGCCCAGTACTTC	CASSSSGRAQYF
TRBV27	.	TRBJ1-5	many	TGTGCCAGCAGGAAGACAGGCAATCAGCCCCAGCATTTT	CASRKTGNQPQHF
TRBV29-1	.	TRBJ2-1	many	TGCAGCGTTCATCTATACAATGAGCAGTTCTTC	CSVHLYNEQFF
TRBV6-5	TRBD1	TRBJ1-6	many	TGTGCCAGCAGTTACTGGACAGGGGGTTTCGCGCGCGGAGAGTTCCACTTT	CASSYWTGGFARGEFHF
TRBV9	TRBD1	TRBJ1-2	.	TGTGCCAGCAGCCCTGGGACAGGGATTAACTATGGCTACACCTTC	CASSPGTGINYGYTF
TRBV10-3	.	TRBJ2-5	few	TGTGCCATCAGTGGTAGGGGGGGAATCCAAGAGACCCAGTACTTC	CAISGRGGIQETQYF
TRBV28	.	TRBJ2-5	few	TGTGCCAGCAGGGCAGACGATAAAGAGACCCAGTACTTC	CASRADDKETQYF
TRBV6-5	.	TRBJ2-1	.	TGTGCCAGCAGCCGCGGGCAGGCAGAGTTCTTC	CASSRGQAEFF
TRBV12-3/TRBV12-4	.	TRBJ2-1	few	TGTGCCAGCAGTTACAGCAATGAGCAGTTCTTC	CASSYSNEQFF
TRBV6-2/TRBV6-3	TRBD2	TRBJ2-7	many	TGTGCCAGCACCGAGAGCGGGAGGGCCTGGGAGCAGTACTTC	CASTESGRAWEQYF